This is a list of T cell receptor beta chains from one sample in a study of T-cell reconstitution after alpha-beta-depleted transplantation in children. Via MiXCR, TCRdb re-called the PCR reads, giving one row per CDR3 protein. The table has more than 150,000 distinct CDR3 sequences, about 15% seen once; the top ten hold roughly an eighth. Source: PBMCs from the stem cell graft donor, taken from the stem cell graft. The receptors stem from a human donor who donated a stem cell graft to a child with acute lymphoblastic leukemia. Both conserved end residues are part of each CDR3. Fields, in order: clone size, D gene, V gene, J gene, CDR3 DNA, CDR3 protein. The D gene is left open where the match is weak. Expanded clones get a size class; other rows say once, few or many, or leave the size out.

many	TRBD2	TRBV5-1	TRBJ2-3	TGCGCCAGCAGCTTAAATCCCGGGAGGGGAGTGGATACGCAGTATTTT	CASSLNPGRGVDTQYF
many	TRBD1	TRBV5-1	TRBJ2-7	TGCGCCAGCAGCTTGGTCGGGACAGACGGTTACGAGCAGTACTTC	CASSLVGTDGYEQYF
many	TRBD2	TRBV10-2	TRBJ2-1	TGCGCCAGCAGTGAGGGGACTAGCCTAACCCCGAATGAGCAGTTCTTC	CASSEGTSLTPNEQFF
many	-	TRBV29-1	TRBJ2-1	TGCAGCGTTGGGGGGAGGGGGTACAATGAGCAGTTCTTC	CSVGGRGYNEQFF
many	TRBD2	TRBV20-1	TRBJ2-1	TGCAGTGCTAGCAAAACGGTTGCGGGAGGATCTTACAATGAGCAGTTCTTC	CSASKTVAGGSYNEQFF
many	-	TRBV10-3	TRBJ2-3	TGTGCCATCAGTGAGGGGCCTGATACGCAGTATTTT	CAISEGPDTQYF
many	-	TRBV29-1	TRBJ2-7	TGCAGCGTAAGTTCCCGAGGGGCCTTACGAGAGCAGTACTTC	CSVSSRGALREQYF
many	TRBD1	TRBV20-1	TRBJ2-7	TGCAGTGCTAGCCGGGACAGGGGGGACGGGGAGCAGTACTTC	CSASRDRGDGEQYF
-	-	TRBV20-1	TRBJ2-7	TGCAGTGCTAGAGATGGTAAGAACTACGAGCAGTACTTC	CSARDGKNYEQYF
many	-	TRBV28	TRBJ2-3	TGTGCCAGCAGTCTACCCTCCCGAGCGCGCGATACGCAGTATTTT	CASSLPSRARDTQYF
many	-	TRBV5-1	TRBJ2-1	TGCGCCAGCAAAAGGGACGGTTCCTACAATGAGCAGTTCTTC	CASKRDGSYNEQFF
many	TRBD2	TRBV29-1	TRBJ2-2	TGCAGCGTTGACGGACTAGCGGGAGGGACCGGGGAGCTGTTTTTT	CSVDGLAGGTGELFF
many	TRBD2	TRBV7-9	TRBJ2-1	TGTGCCAGCAACCGAGCGGGAGGCTCCTACAATGAGCAGTTCTTC	CASNRAGGSYNEQFF
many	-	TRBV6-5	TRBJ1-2	TGTGCCAGCAGTCGGACGGTTCGTAACTATGGCTACACCTTC	CASSRTVRNYGYTF
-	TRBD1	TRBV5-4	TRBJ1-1	TGTGCCAGCAGCGTGGGACAGGGGTGGAACACTGAAGCTTTCTTT	CASSVGQGWNTEAFF
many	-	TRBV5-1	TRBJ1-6	TGCGCCAGCAGCTGGGGAGTCAATTCACCCCTCCACTTT	CASSWGVNSPLHF
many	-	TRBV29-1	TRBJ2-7	TGCAGCGTTGAAACCACCGGTATCGGCCCGGACGAGCAGTACTTC	CSVETTGIGPDEQYF
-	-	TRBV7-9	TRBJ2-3	TGTGCCAGCAGCTTAAGTGGGATTCGCACAGATACGCAGTATTTT	CASSLSGIRTDTQYF
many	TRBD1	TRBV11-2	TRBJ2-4	TGTGCCAGCAGCCCCTCTACAGGGGGTCAGTACTTC	CASSPSTGGQYF
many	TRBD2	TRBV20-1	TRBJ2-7	TGCAGTGCTAGACCTCCTGGGGGGGGAAACTACGAGCAGTACTTC	CSARPPGGGNYEQYF
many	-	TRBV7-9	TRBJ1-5	TGTGCCAGCAGCCGACAGAGCAATCAGCCCCAGCATTTT	CASSRQSNQPQHF
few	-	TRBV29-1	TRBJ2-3	TGCAGCTCGGCTAGCGAGAGCACAGATACGCAGTATTTT	CSSASESTDTQYF
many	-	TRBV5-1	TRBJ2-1	TGCGCCAGCAGCTCCCTCCCGCGGAGCTCCTACAATGAGCAGTTCTTC	CASSSLPRSSYNEQFF
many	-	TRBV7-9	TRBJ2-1	TGTGCCAGCAGTCACCGCATCGGGGTCAACAATGAGCAGTTCTTC	CASSHRIGVNNEQFF
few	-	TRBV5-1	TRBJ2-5	TGCGCCAGCAGCGCGGACAGCCTAGAGACCCAGTACTTC	CASSADSLETQYF
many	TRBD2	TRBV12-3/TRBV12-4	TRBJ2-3	TGTGCCAGCAGTATACTAGCGGGAGGGACAGATACGCAGTATTTT	CASSILAGGTDTQYF
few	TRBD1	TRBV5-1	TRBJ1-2	TGCGCCAGCAGCTTGACAGGGGGCAATGGCTACACCTTC	CASSLTGGNGYTF
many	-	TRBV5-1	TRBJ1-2	TGCGCCAGCAGCTTGAAGCGGGGGCTTAATGGCTACACCTTC	CASSLKRGLNGYTF
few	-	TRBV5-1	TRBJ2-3	TGCGCCAGCAGAGAGGGCCTCAGCACAGATACGCAGTATTTT	CASREGLSTDTQYF
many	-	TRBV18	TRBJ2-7	TGTGCCAGCTCACAACTAGAGACGACTGTCGAGCAGTACTTC	CASSQLETTVEQYF
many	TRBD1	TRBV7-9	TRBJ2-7	TGTGCCAGCAGCCAATCGGGGACAGGGGTCAACGAGCAGTACTTC	CASSQSGTGVNEQYF
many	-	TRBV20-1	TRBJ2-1	TGCAGTGCTAGCGCGAGCGGACCCTACAATGAGCAGTTCTTC	CSASASGPYNEQFF
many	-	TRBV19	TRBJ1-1	TGTGCCAGTAGTAAAAGGGGGGCGACTGAAGCTTTCTTT	CASSKRGATEAFF
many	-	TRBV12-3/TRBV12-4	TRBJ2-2	TGTGCCAGCAGTTTAGAACTAGCAGAGCTGTTTTTT	CASSLELAELFF
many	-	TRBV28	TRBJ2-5	TGTGCCACCGGGGAAGAGACCCAGTACTTC	CATGEETQYF
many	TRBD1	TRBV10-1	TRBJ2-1	TGCGCCAGCAGTCACAGGGGGTTCAGCGGGCCAGATGAGCAGTTCTTC	CASSHRGFSGPDEQFF
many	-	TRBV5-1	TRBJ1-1	TGCGCCAGCAGCTCGACGTTTAACACTGAAGCTTTCTTT	CASSSTFNTEAFF
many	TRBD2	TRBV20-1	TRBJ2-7	TGCAGTGCTAGAGCCGCGGGACTACTCGTCTACGAGCAGTACTTC	CSARAAGLLVYEQYF
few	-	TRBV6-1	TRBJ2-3	TGTGCCAGCAGAGAGACAGACACAGATACGCAGTATTTT	CASRETDTDTQYF
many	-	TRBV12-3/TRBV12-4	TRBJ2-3	TGTGCCAGCAGTCGGGACATCAGGGATACGCAGTATTTT	CASSRDIRDTQYF
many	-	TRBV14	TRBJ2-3	TGTGCCAGCAGCCCTGTTAGGAGCACAGATACGCAGTATTTT	CASSPVRSTDTQYF
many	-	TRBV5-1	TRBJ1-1	TGCGCCAGCAGCTACAGGGCCATGAACACTGAAGCTTTCTTT	CASSYRAMNTEAFF
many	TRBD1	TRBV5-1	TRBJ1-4	TGCGCCAGCAGCACGGGACAGCCAAATGAAAAACTGTTTTTT	CASSTGQPNEKLFF
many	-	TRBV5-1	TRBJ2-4	TGCGCCAGCAGCTTGGGACAGGCCGAACAGTACTTC	CASSLGQAEQYF
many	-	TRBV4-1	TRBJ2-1	TGCGCCAGCAGCGCCCCTAGTTCAAATAACAGGTATGAGCAGTTCTTC	CASSAPSSNNRYEQFF
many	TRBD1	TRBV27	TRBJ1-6	TGTGCCAGCAGTTCTGACAGGGGCGTTTATTCACCCCTCCACTTT	CASSSDRGVYSPLHF